This T cell receptor beta chain was captured in a study of blood T cells in healthy people across ages. Broader study findings: TCR beta diversity tracked closely with naive T cell percentage. Per million T cells, the diversity of TCR beta decreased roughly linearly as age advanced. Compared with aged donors, long-lived donors showed fewer expanded clones, suggesting selection.

A second PCR of 7 to 11 cycles used a sample-barcoded 5' primer and a J-beta primer mix. One entry per CDR3 protein results from TCRdb running MiXCR on the 5' RACE reads. The sample holds about a million distinct CDR3 sequences, around 49% seen once. V was clipped by 5 bases and J by 5 bases, with 15 bases between them. The germline V gene encodes CDR1 SEHNR and CDR2 FQNEAQ (reference sequence). The CDR3 loop spans 14 amino acids. Per sample, a minimum of 7 million PBMCs were isolated. Notes on this clonotype: The antigen remains unidentified.

The source of this sequence is a man aged 25-45 years in good health. Sequenced: blood. The chain combines TRBV7-9 with TRBJ2-5; D not certain. The CDR3 reads CASSPREDRETQYF. The DNA for the CDR3 is TGTGCCAGCAGCCCTAGGGAAGATAGGGAGACCCAGTACTTC.